Sequencing of this T cell receptor beta chain was carried out in a study of blood T cell repertoires in COVID-19. Study-wide context: COVID-19 samples from acute and convalescent phases originated in the United States, Italy and Spain. PBMCs, B-cell-depleted T cells, or T cells were the source of the cDNA or gDNA that made up the material.

As handled by the study authors: Amplification with reference gene primers provided the estimates of nucleated cell counts. Profiling relied on immunoSEQ multiplex PCR, and the TCRdb table lists in-frame clones only, not all of them. V, J and clone size are taken as reported in that table, and D and trimming were inferred from the DNA itself. The data contain roughly 180,000 clones, roughly 84% of them singletons. V was clipped by 6 bases and J by 5 bases; unmatched bases: 7. This CDR3 is built from 16 residues. Per the germline V gene, CDR1 is SNHLY and CDR2 is FYNNEI. The V and J genes are TRBV2 and TRBJ2-1, with 13 bases aligning to TRBD2. The receptor was derived from a woman older than 75 with active or convalescent COVID-19. What was sequenced was peripheral blood. The CDR3 sequence: CASSRSGTSGNNEQFF. In DNA, the CDR3 is TGTGCCAGCAGCAGAAGCGGGACTAGCGGGAACAATGAGCAGTTCTTC.